The 9 T cell receptor beta chains given below trace back to one sample, sequenced in a study of T-cell memory formation after mild COVID-19. TCRdb re-called the 5' RACE reads through MiXCR, storing one row per CDR3 protein. The sample holds about 210,000 distinct CDR3 sequences, around 25% seen once. The sequenced sample consisted of PBMCs or a T cell subset sorted from them (not recorded which). The receptors come from an adult woman who had mild COVID-19 (a few samples of this study predate the infection). Cell type and time point are not known.

A few counts support this clonotype. This sequence joins TRBV6-5 and TRBJ2-7; the match to TRBD2 covers 9 bases. After removal of 7 bases from V and 3 bases from J, the junction contained 4 bases not matched to a gene. The CDR3 totals 13 residues. Germline-derived CDR1 and CDR2 are MNHEY and SVGAGI. In nucleotides, the CDR3 is TGTGCCAGCAAGACTAGCGGCGACTACGAGCAGTACTTC. It encodes CASKTSGDYEQYF.

A few counts support this clonotype. This rearrangement joins TRBV12-3 or TRBV12-4 to TRBJ1-2, with a weak D call TRBD1 (5 bases). Trimming shortened V by 7 bases and J by 3 bases, and 9 bases separated the two germline ends. This CDR3 has 12 amino acids. This CDR3 reads CASTPGDYGYTF. The CDR3 DNA reads as TGTGCCAGCACCCCGGGGGACTATGGCTACACCTTC.

V is TRBV15 and J is TRBJ2-5; TRBD1 is a possible D gene (6 bases). V lost 3 bases, J lost 7 bases, and 24 bases lay in between. Per the germline V gene, CDR1 is LNHNV and CDR2 is YYDKDF (reference sequence). The CDR3 covers 17 residues. The CDR3 spells CATSRASMGQRVVTQYF. The CDR3 nucleotides read TGTGCCACCAGCAGGGCTTCGATGGGACAAAGGGTTGTGACCCAGTACTTC.

J is TRBJ1-1 and V is TRBV7-9, with 8 bases fitting TRBD1. CDR1 and CDR2 from the germline V gene are SEHNR and FQNEAQ (reference sequence). This CDR3 region has 11 residues. The trim removed 4 bases at V and 11 bases at J, leaving 3 bases unmatched. The CDR3 is CASSSRDRAFF. The CDR3 DNA follows: TGTGCCAGCAGCTCCCGGGACAGGGCTTTCTTT.

This clonotype was observed many times. This chain joins TRBV4-2 and TRBJ2-1; D is uncertain. CDR1 and CDR2 from the germline V gene are LGHNA and YNFKEQ. The CDR3 has 16 residues. The V and J ends lost 0 bases and 3 bases respectively, with 12 bases between them. CDR3: CASSQDQELSYNEQFF. The CDR3 nucleotides are TGTGCCAGCAGCCAAGATCAGGAACTTAGCTACAATGAGCAGTTCTTC.

This clonotype was seen more than once but under ten times. The CDR3 protein is CASSLGGRPEETQYF. The CDR3, as DNA: TGTGCCAGCAGTTTAGGCGGGAGGCCGGAGGAGACCCAGTACTTC. V is TRBV12-3 or TRBV12-4 and J is TRBJ2-5, with 8 bases aligning to TRBD2. This CDR3 contains 15 residues. Germline trimming cut 1 base from V and 5 bases from J; bases unmatched to any gene: 6.

This chain links TRBV6-2 or TRBV6-3 with TRBJ2-1; D gene uncertain. Germline V gene data show CDR1 as MNHEY and CDR2 as SVGEGT. CDR3 size: 16 residues. The ends were cut back, 0 bases at V and 5 bases at J, with 14 bases in the middle. The CDR3 DNA is TGTGCCAGCAGTTACTCTGAGGCGGACCGGAACAATGAGCAGTTCTTC. Protein product: CASSYSEADRNNEQFF.

The rearrangement links TRBV27 to TRBJ1-1, with 8 bases identical to TRBD1. Germline V gives CDR1 MNHEY, CDR2 SMNVEV (reference sequence). The V gene end was trimmed by 5 bases and the J gene end by 0 bases; junction bases not matched to a gene: 8. This CDR3 is 16 amino acids long. The CDR3 spells CASSRIPGQVNTEAFF. The CDR3 DNA sequence: TGTGCCAGCAGTCGAATCCCGGGACAGGTGAACACTGAAGCTTTCTTT.

The J gene is TRBJ2-7, the V gene TRBV6-5; TRBD1 is a possible D gene (5 bases). The germline CDR1 and CDR2 sequences are MNHEY and SVGAGI. The CDR3 runs 15 residues. The V end was cut by 5 bases, the J end by 5 bases, with 19 bases between. The CDR3 loop is CASSTNSRVWNEQYF. CDR3 nucleotides: TGTGCCAGCAGTACGAATTCCAGGGTCTGGAACGAGCAGTACTTC.